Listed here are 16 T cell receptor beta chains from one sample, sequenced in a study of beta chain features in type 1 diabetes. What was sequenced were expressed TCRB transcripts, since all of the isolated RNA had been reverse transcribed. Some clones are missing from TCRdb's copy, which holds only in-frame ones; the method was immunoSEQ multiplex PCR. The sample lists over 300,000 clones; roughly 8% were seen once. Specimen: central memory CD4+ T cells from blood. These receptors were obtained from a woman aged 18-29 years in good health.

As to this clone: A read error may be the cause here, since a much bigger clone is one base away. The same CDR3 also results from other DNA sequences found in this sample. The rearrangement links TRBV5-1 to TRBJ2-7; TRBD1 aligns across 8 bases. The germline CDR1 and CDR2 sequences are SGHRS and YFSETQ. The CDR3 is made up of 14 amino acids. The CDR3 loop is CASSSGQGAYEQYF. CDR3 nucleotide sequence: TGTGCCAGCAGCTCCGGACAGGGCGCCTACGAGCAGTACTTC.

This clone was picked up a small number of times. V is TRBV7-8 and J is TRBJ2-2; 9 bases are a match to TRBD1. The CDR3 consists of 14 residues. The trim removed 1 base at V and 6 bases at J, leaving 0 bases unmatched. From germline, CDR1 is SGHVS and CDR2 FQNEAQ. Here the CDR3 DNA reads TGTGCCAGCAGCTTAGGGACAGGGGCCGGGGAGCTGTTTTTT. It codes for CASSLGTGAGELFF.

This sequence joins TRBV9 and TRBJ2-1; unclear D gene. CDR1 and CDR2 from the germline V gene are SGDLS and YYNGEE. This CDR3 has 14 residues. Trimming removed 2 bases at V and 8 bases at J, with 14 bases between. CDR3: CASSVSPKGDEQFF. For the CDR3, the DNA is TGTGCCAGCAGCGTTAGCCCCAAGGGTGATGAGCAGTTCTTC.

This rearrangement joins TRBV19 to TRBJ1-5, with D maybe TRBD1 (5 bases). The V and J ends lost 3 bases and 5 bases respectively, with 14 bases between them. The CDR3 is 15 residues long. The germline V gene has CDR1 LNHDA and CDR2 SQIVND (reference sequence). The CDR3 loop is CASSIFGREDQPQHF. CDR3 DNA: TGTGCCAGTAGTATCTTCGGCAGGGAGGATCAGCCCCAGCATTTT. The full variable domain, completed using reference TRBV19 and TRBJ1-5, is DGGITQSPKYLFRKEGQNVTLSCEQNLNHDAMYWYRQDPGQGLRLIYYSQIVNDFQKGDIAEGYSVSREKKESFPLTVTSAQKNPTAFYLCASSIFGREDQPQHFGDGTRLSIL.

CDR3 DNA: TGTGCCAGTTCGGGAGTAGCGGTTGCCGGGGAGCTGTTTTTT. Its protein is CASSGVAVAGELFF. The V and J genes are TRBV19 and TRBJ2-2; tentative D call: TRBD2 (6 bases). Trimming removed 8 bases from V and 6 bases from J, with 16 bases in between. The CDR3 consists of 14 residues. Per the germline V gene, CDR1 is LNHDA and CDR2 is SQIVND (reference sequence). The full variable domain, its missing parts supplied by reference TRBV19 and TRBJ2-2, is DGGITQSPKYLFRKEGQNVTLSCEQNLNHDAMYWYRQDPGQGLRLIYYSQIVNDFQKGDIAEGYSVSREKKESFPLTVTSAQKNPTAFYLCASSGVAVAGELFFGEGSRLTVL.

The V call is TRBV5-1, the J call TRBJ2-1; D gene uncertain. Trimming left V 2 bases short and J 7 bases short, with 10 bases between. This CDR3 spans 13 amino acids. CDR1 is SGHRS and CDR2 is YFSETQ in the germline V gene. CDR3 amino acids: CASSFPEQNEQFF. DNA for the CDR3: TGCGCCAGCAGCTTTCCGGAGCAGAATGAGCAGTTCTTC.

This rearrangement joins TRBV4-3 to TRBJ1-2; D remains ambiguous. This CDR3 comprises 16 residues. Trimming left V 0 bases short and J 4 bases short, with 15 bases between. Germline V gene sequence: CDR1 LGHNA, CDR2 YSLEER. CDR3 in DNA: TGCGCCAGCAGCCAAGAACTTGGGAGTACGGCCTATGGCTACACCTTC. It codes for CASSQELGSTAYGYTF.

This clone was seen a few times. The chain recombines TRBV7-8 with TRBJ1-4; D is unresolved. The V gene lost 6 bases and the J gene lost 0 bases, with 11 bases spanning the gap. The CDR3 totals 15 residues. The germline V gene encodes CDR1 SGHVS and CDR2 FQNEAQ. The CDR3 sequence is CASSPLGATNEKLFF. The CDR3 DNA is TGTGCCAGCAGTCCCTTGGGTGCAACTAATGAAAAACTGTTTTTT.

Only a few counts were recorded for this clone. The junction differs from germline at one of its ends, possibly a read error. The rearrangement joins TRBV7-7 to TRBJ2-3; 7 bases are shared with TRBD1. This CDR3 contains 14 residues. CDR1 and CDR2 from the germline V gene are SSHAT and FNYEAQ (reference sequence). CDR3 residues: CASSSGQVTDTQYF. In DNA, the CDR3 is TGTGCTAGCAGCTCCGGACAGGTCACAGATACGCAGTATTTT.

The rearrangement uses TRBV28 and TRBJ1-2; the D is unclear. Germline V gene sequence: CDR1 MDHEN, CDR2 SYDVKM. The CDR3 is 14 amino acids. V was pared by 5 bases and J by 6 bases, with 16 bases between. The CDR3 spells CASSQTIEVDGYTF. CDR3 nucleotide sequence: TGTGCCAGCAGTCAGACGATCGAGGTGGATGGCTACACCTTC.

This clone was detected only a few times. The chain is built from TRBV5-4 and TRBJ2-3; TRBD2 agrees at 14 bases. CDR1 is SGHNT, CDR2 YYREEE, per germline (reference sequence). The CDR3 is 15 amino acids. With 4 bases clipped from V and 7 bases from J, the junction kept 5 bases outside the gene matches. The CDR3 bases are TGTGCCAGCAGCCCGGGACTAGCGGGAGTTCATACGCAGTATTTT. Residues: CASSPGLAGVHTQYF.

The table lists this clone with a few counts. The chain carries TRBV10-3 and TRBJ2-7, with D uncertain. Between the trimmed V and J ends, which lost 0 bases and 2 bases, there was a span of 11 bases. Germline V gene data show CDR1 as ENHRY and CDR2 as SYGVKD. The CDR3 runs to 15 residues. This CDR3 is CAISESNVLTYEQYF. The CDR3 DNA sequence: TGTGCCATCAGTGAGTCGAACGTCTTAACCTACGAGCAGTACTTC.

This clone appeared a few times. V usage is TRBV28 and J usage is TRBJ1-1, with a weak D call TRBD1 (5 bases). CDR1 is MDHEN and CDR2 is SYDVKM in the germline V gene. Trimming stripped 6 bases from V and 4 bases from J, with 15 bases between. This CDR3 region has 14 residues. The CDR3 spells CASRPRRGITEAFF. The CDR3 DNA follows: TGTGCCAGCAGACCGCGGCGGGGGATCACTGAAGCTTTCTTT.

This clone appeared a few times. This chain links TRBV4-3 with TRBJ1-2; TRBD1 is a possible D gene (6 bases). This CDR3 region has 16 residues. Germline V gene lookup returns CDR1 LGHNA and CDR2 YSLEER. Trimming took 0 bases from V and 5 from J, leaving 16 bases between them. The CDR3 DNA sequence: TGCGCCAGCAGCCAAGATCAAGCAGGGGAGTTGTATGGCTACACCTTC. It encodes CASSQDQAGELYGYTF.

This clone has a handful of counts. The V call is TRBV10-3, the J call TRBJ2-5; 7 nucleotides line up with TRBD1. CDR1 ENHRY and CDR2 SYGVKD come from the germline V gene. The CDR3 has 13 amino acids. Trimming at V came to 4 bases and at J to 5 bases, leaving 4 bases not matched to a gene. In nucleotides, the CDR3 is TGTGCCATCAGTGGAGGCAGGGGGGAGACCCAGTACTTC. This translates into CAISGGRGETQYF.

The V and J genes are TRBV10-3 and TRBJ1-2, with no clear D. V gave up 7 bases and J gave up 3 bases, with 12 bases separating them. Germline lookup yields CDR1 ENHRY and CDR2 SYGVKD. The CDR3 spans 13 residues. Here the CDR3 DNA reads TGTGCCATCAAAGCTCTAGCCCACTATGGCTACACCTTC. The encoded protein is CAIKALAHYGYTF.